The entry that follows covers one TCR beta chain sequence. Participant age was roughly 18 to 90 years, and participants resided in fewer than 30 US areas. Cohorts were determined from participant-reported clinical history. The data stem from a study of blood T cell repertoires in COVID-19. For the study at large: Sources were T cells, B-cell-depleted T cells, or PBMCs; the material itself was cDNA or gDNA.

Germline values: CDR1 MNHEY, CDR2 SVGAGI. CDR3 length equals 15 residues. Trimming cost V 6 bases and J 6 bases, with 20 bases left between them. Clones were sequenced by immunoSEQ multiplex PCR, and TCRdb holds only the in-frame ones, with some missing. The sample includes roughly 250,000 clones, around 88% of them seen just once. The origin of this receptor is a woman in her thirties or forties with acute COVID-19. The chain recombines TRBV6-5 with TRBJ2-5, with D possibly TRBD2 on 5 matching bases. Sequencing used PBMCs or T cells enriched from blood (not recorded which). The CDR3 region is CASSPNRGGLKTQYF. CDR3 DNA: TGTGCCAGCAGCCCCAACCGCGGCGGGTTGAAGACCCAGTACTTC.